The 4 T cell receptor beta chains below were found in one sample sequenced in a study of blood T cell repertoires in COVID-19. Clones were read by immunoSEQ multiplex PCR, and TCRdb kept only the in-frame ones, dropping some. There are some 80,000 clones in the sample; 85% occur only once, and 18% lies in the top ten. Sequenced: peripheral blood. The receptors were gathered from a man older than 75 with active or convalescent COVID-19.

V gene TRBV29-1 combines with J gene TRBJ1-4; 9 bases agree with TRBD1. Germline trimming cut 6 bases from V and 4 bases from J; bases unmatched to any gene: 6. CDR1 and CDR2 (germline): SQVTM, ANQGSEA. This CDR3 contains 14 residues. The CDR3 DNA follows: TGCAGCGTCCGGGGACAGGGCATTAATGAAAAACTGTTTTTT. Amino acid sequence: CSVRGQGINEKLFF. The whole variable domain, filled in from reference TRBV29-1 and TRBJ1-4, reads SAVISQKPSRDICQRGTSLTIQCQVDSQVTMMFWYRQQPGQSLTLIATANQGSEATYESGFVIDKFPISRPNLTFSTLTVSNMSPEDSSIYLCSVRGQGINEKLFFGSGTQLSVL.

V usage is TRBV5-1 and J usage is TRBJ1-1; D is perhaps TRBD1 (6 bases). The CDR3 has 14 amino acids. Germline V gene data show CDR1 as SGHRS and CDR2 as YFSETQ. The V end was cut by 7 bases, the J end by 1 base, with 14 bases between. In DNA, the CDR3 is TGCGCCAGCGGCGAAGGGGGTCGGAACACTGAAGCTTTCTTT. Its protein is CASGEGGRNTEAFF.

For the CDR3, the DNA is TGTGCCACCAGTGATTCCCAACCGACTAGCGGGGGACTCACAGATACGCAGTATTTT. Its protein is CATSDSQPTSGGLTDTQYF. The gene calls are TRBV24-1 and TRBJ2-3; 12 positions match TRBD2. From germline, CDR1 is KGHDR and CDR2 SFDVKD. The J segment lost 2 bases and the V segment lost 2 bases, leaving 10 bases of the junction unmatched. The CDR3 is 19 amino acids.

The chain joins TRBV5-1 to TRBJ2-1; TRBD1 matches 9 bases. Germline CDR1 is SGHRS and CDR2 is YFSETQ. This CDR3 comprises 14 residues. Germline trimming cut 4 bases from V and 8 bases from J; bases unmatched to any gene: 7. The CDR3 bases are TGCGCCAGCAGCCGGGACAGGGTGAGCGATGAGCAGTTCTTC. This codes for CASSRDRVSDEQFF. The complete variable domain, with remaining parts taken from reference TRBV5-1 and TRBJ2-1, reads KAGVTQTPRYLIKTRGQQVTLSCSPISGHRSVSWYQQTPGQGLQFLFEYFSETQRNKGNFPGRFSGRQFSNSRSEMNVSTLELGDSALYLCASSRDRVSDEQFFGPGTRLTVL.